This T cell receptor beta chain was observed in a study of cytotoxic CD8 clonotypes in ibrutinib-treated CLL. Study-wide context: The study included under twelve relapsed/refractory and 15 treatment-naive patients; about 17 had IGHV unmutated disease. Notes on the study in general: Contraction or stability on treatment characterized the public clonotypes, which were uncommon. Baseline-level clonality went beyond age-matched healthy donors and moved in step with circulating CD8+ T-cell counts.

CDR3 length equals 17 residues. Between the trimmed V and J ends, which lost 1 base and 2 bases, there was a span of 17 bases. Germline CDR1 SGHAT, CDR2 FQNNGV. As input for TCR beta libraries, around 2.1 micrograms of genomic DNA came from cryopreserved PBMCs. Clones were sequenced by immunoSEQ multiplex PCR, and TCRdb holds only the in-frame ones, with some missing. The sample lists over 250,000 clones, 60% to 80% occurring once. About this clone: Its antigen is not known.

The rearrangement uses TRBV11-2 and TRBJ2-5, with a tentative D call TRBD1 (6 bases). This TCR was sampled from a human donor with chronic lymphocytic leukemia. The input for sequencing was PBMCs, taken at disease progression, from a patient treated with ibrutinib. The DNA of the CDR3 is TGTGCCAGCAGCTTAGGGGCCCAGGGGATTCGGCAAGAGACCCAGTACTTC. Protein product: CASSLGAQGIRQETQYF.